The 3 T cell receptor beta chains in this list originate from one sample, sequenced in a study of T cells in Graves' hyperthyroidism and ophthalmopathy. Amplification yielded TCR beta CDR3 regions, with RNA transcripts as the source. HTBI primers were used for first-round RT-PCR of the TCR CDR3. TCRdb recomputed calls from the multiplex PCR reads with MiXCR, one row per CDR3 protein. The table lists 500,000 to 750,000 distinct CDR3 sequences, approximately 14% of them singletons, with roughly 7.1% in the top ten. The sample was blood. These TCRs come from a woman between 18 and 29 years old with Graves' ophthalmopathy.

This chain joins TRBV7-8 and TRBJ1-5; 8 bases are shared with TRBD1. CDR3 size: 15 residues. The V segment lost 0 bases and the J segment 9 bases; nucleotides outside the gene matches: 7. Germline V gives CDR1 SGHVS, CDR2 FQNEAQ. The CDR3 sequence: CASSLARTGWGPQHF. The CDR3 coding sequence is TGTGCCAGCAGCTTAGCGCGGACAGGGTGGGGGCCCCAGCATTTT.

Comments on this clonotype: Germline and junction disagree at one end, which may indicate a read error. V gene TRBV7-7 combines with J gene TRBJ2-1; 9 nucleotides line up with TRBD2. The germline V gene has CDR1 SSHAT and CDR2 FNYEAQ (reference sequence). CDR3 length: 13 residues. In DNA form, the CDR3 reads TGTGCTAGCAGCTCGGGACTAGCCAATGAGCAGTTCTTC. It specifies CASSSGLANEQFF.

This clonotype was detected many times. V gene TRBV3-1 combines with J gene TRBJ2-1; D is possibly TRBD2 (6 bases). The V and J ends lost 0 bases and 1 base respectively, with 7 bases between them. CDR1 LGHDT and CDR2 YNNKEL come from the germline V gene (reference sequence). This CDR3 spans 15 amino acids. In DNA form, the CDR3 reads TGTGCCAGCAGCCAAGAGGGGGGATCCTACAATGAGCAGTTCTTC. Translating gives CASSQEGGSYNEQFF.